Listed below are T cell receptor beta chains from one sample, sequenced in a study of Ad26.COV2.S vaccination and SARS-CoV-2 variants. TCRdb keeps only in-frame clones here, not all; method: immunoSEQ multiplex PCR. The sample lists about 480,000 clones, about 83% occurring once. The starting material was peripheral blood, obtained in a trial of Ad26.COV2.S vaccine versus placebo. The receptor source for this set is a person between 18 and 65 years old who received the Ad26.COV2.S COVID-19 vaccine or a placebo. Each CDR3 is given with its conserved first and last residue. A D gene is named only where the DNA matches it firmly. Clone sizes are given selectively: once, few, many, or a class where the clone is expanded.

d_call,v_call,j_call,clone_size,cdr3_nt,cdr3_aa
TRBD2,TRBV6-6,TRBJ2-1,.,TGTGCCAGCAGTCCCCTAGCGGGACCCTCCTACAATGAGCAGTTCTTC,CASSPLAGPSYNEQFF
.,TRBV6-2/TRBV6-3,TRBJ1-1,.,TGTGCCAGCAGTTACTCGAAGAACACTGAAGCTTTCTTT,CASSYSKNTEAFF
.,TRBV18,TRBJ2-5,.,TGTGCCAGCTCACCGGGCGAGACCCAGTACTTC,CASSPGETQYF
TRBD1,TRBV5-7,TRBJ1-2,.,TGTGCCAGCAGCCAACTCGCAGGGGGCACTAACTATGGCTACACCTTC,CASSQLAGGTNYGYTF
TRBD2,TRBV15,TRBJ2-5,.,TGTGCCACCAGCAGAGTGAGCGGGAGGATATGGGAGACCCAGTACTTC,CATSRVSGRIWETQYF
.,TRBV7-2,TRBJ2-1,once,TGTGCCAGCAGCTTAGACAGCGGACTATACAATGAGCAGTTCTTC,CASSLDSGLYNEQFF
.,TRBV7-6,TRBJ1-6,.,TGTGCCAGCAGCTTATCCCAGAGAGGGCTTTCGACACCCCTCCACTTT,CASSLSQRGLSTPLHF
TRBD2,TRBV7-8,TRBJ2-3,once,TGTGCCAGCAGCTTAGGAGGCGGGAGAGATACGCAGTATTTT,CASSLGGGRDTQYF
.,TRBV11-1,TRBJ2-1,.,TGTGCCAGCAGCCGCGATAGCGGTGAGCAGTTCTTC,CASSRDSGEQFF
TRBD2,TRBV9,TRBJ2-3,few,TGTGCCAGCAGCGTAGGCGCCGGGGGGGCAGATACGCAGTATTTT,CASSVGAGGADTQYF
.,TRBV7-8,TRBJ1-3,.,TGTGCCAGCAGCTCGGGGACAACTGGAAACACCATATATTTT,CASSSGTTGNTIYF
TRBD2,TRBV7-3,TRBJ2-5,.,TGTGCCAGCAGCTCGCTCGGCGGGCTAGCGGATCCTAGAGTCCAGTACTTC,CASSSLGGLADPRVQYF
.,TRBV27,TRBJ1-1,.,TGTGCCAGCAGTTTCCGGGGTATGTTCACTGAAGCTTTCTTT,CASSFRGMFTEAFF
.,TRBV24-1,TRBJ1-1,once,TGTGCCACCCGTCGGGGGTCGGACACTGAAGCTTTCTTT,CATRRGSDTEAFF
TRBD2,TRBV28,TRBJ2-1,.,TGTGCCAGCAGTCAGGGACTAGCGGGAGGGTATGAGCAGTTCTTC,CASSQGLAGGYEQFF
.,TRBV6-5,TRBJ2-3,once,TGTGCCAGCAGTTACGACAGACAGAATACGCAGTATTTT,CASSYDRQNTQYF
.,TRBV5-1,TRBJ1-5,.,TGCGCCAGCAGCGATGTCCCAGGGTGGGGCAATCAGCCCCAGCATTTT,CASSDVPGWGNQPQHF
.,TRBV6-5,TRBJ2-7,.,TGTGCCAGCACTCAGGAGCGGGTTAGCTCCTACGAGCAGTACTTC,CASTQERVSSYEQYF
TRBD1,TRBV19,TRBJ2-1,.,TGTGCCAGTAGCTCCACCGGGACAGTCCGGGAGCAGTTCTTC,CASSSTGTVREQFF
TRBD2,TRBV4-3,TRBJ2-1,.,TGCGCCAGCAGTCCCGGGACTAGCCCCTACAATGAGCAGTTCTTC,CASSPGTSPYNEQFF
TRBD2,TRBV9,TRBJ2-7,.,TGTGCCAGCAGCGTAGATCCGGGAGGGCCGGGCGAGCAGTACTTC,CASSVDPGGPGEQYF
.,TRBV7-2,TRBJ2-7,.,TGTGCCAGCAGCTTAGTATACGGGAACGAGCAGTACTTC,CASSLVYGNEQYF
.,TRBV7-2,TRBJ2-7,.,TGTGCCAGCAAGAGCGGAGGGACCTACGAGCAGTACTTC,CASKSGGTYEQYF
.,TRBV5-1,TRBJ2-4,.,TGCGCCAGCAGCTTGGACAGCTTAGCCAAAAACATTCAGTACTTC,CASSLDSLAKNIQYF
.,TRBV12-3/TRBV12-4,TRBJ1-4,.,TGTGCCAGCAGTTCCGGGGCCGAAAAACTGTTTTTT,CASSSGAEKLFF
TRBD1,TRBV29-1,TRBJ1-2,.,TGCAGCGTTTCGACAGGGCCTGGCTACACCTTC,CSVSTGPGYTF